Shown below are 22 T cell receptor beta chains from a single sample sequenced in a study of blood T cell repertoires in COVID-19. The method was immunoSEQ multiplex PCR; TCRdb's version includes in-frame clones alone and lacks a portion of them. Of some 520,000 clones listed, roughly nine tenths are singletons. The sample was peripheral blood. These receptors were taken from a man aged 18 to 30 with COVID-19, enrolled during active disease.

V and J are TRBV7-6 and TRBJ2-3; 8 nucleotides agree with TRBD2. The junction had 8 bases not matched to a gene; V was cut back by 2 bases and J by 4 bases. This CDR3 spans 16 amino acids. The V gene's germline CDR1 is SGHVS and CDR2 FNYEAQ. DNA of the CDR3: TGTGCCAGCAGCTTACTCGGGGGGGGTTCATCAGATACGCAGTATTTT. Its protein product is CASSLLGGGSSDTQYF. The full variable domain, rest sourced from reference TRBV7-6 and TRBJ2-3, is GAGVSQSPRYKVTKRGQDVALRCDPISGHVSLYWYRQALGQGPEFLTYFNYEAQQDKSGLPNDRFSAERPEGSISTLTIQRTEQRDSAMYRCASSLLGGGSSDTQYFGPGTRLTVL.

The count of this clone is one. CDR3 DNA sequence: TGTGCCAGCAGCCAGCCTTGGGGGGGCTCCTACGAGCAGTACTTC. Its translation: CASSQPWGGSYEQYF. This sequence joins TRBV3-1 (or the pseudogene TRBV3-2) and TRBJ2-7; 7 bases agree with TRBD2. V gave up 3 bases and J gave up 0 bases; unmatched junction bases: 5. Looked up from germline, CDR1 is LGHDT and CDR2 is YNNKEL (reference sequence). This CDR3 spans 15 amino acids.

The chain combines TRBV13 with TRBJ1-5, with D uncertain. This CDR3 region has 12 residues. Per the germline V gene, CDR1 is PRHDT and CDR2 is FYEKMQ (reference sequence). V gave up 5 bases and J gave up 3 bases, with 5 bases separating them. The DNA for the CDR3 is TGTGCCAGCAGCCGTAACAATCAGCCCCAGCATTTT. Translating gives CASSRNNQPQHF.

The chain has TRBV27 and TRBJ2-3, with a tentative D call TRBD2 (5 bases). Trimming left V 4 bases short and J 8 bases short, with 13 bases between. The V gene's germline CDR1 is MNHEY and CDR2 SMNVEV (reference sequence). The CDR3 runs to 13 residues. The CDR3 sequence: CASSSPIGGTQYF. The CDR3 region has the DNA TGTGCCAGCAGTTCACCTATAGGAGGTACGCAGTATTTT.

This chain joins TRBV24-1 and TRBJ2-2; TRBD2 matches 7 bases. The junction had 11 bases not matched to a gene; V was cut back by 0 bases and J by 2 bases. Germline V gives CDR1 KGHDR, CDR2 SFDVKD. The length of the CDR3 is 19 residues. CDR3 amino acids: CATSDLERGTTLNTGELFF. Written as DNA, the CDR3 is TGTGCCACCAGTGATTTGGAGCGGGGAACGACTTTAAACACCGGGGAGCTGTTTTTT.

Note on this clone: In the same sample, other DNA sequences code for this CDR3. The chain uses TRBV2 and TRBJ2-3; 9 bases line up with TRBD1. J lost 3 bases, V lost 7 bases, and 2 bases had no gene match. The CDR3 has 13 amino acids. Looked up from germline, CDR1 is SNHLY and CDR2 is FYNNEI. The CDR3 loop reads CASTGQGTDTQYF. CDR3 nucleotides: TGTGCCAGCACTGGACAGGGGACAGATACGCAGTATTTT.

The chain recombines TRBV6-5 with TRBJ1-3; 9 nucleotides line up with TRBD1. Germline loops: CDR1 MNHEY, CDR2 SVGAGI. V dropped 7 bases and J dropped 7; count of bases not matched to a gene: 5. The CDR3 covers 13 residues. The CDR3 sequence is CASTADRGNTIYF. CDR3 coding DNA: TGTGCCAGCACCGCGGACAGGGGCAACACCATATATTTT.

Turning to this clone: Other DNA sequences in the sample encode the same CDR3. The chain uses TRBV5-1 and TRBJ2-7, with a possible D match to TRBD1 (6 bases). Per the germline V gene, CDR1 is SGHRS and CDR2 is YFSETQ. Trimming took off 4 bases at V and 1 base at J, with 9 bases between the two ends. The CDR3 spans 13 residues. The CDR3 here is CASSPTGSYEQYF. The DNA for the CDR3 is TGCGCCAGCAGCCCCACAGGGTCCTACGAGCAGTACTTC.

The gene calls are TRBV29-1 and TRBJ2-3; 8 bases fit TRBD2. Germline trimming cut 4 bases from V and 2 bases from J; bases unmatched to any gene: 5. Germline V CDR1 and CDR2: SQVTM, ANQGSEA. This CDR3 has 14 amino acids. The CDR3 DNA follows: TGCAGCGTTGTTGGCGGGAGGCCCACAGATACGCAGTATTTT. Its translation is CSVVGGRPTDTQYF.

This chain connects TRBV6-5 to TRBJ2-7; a weak D match, TRBD1 (6 bases). The CDR3 contains 15 residues. Germline-derived CDR1 and CDR2 are MNHEY and SVGAGI. V gave up 6 bases and J gave up 2 bases, with 17 bases separating them. In nucleotides, the CDR3 is TGTGCCAGCAGCAGAACCGGGACACGAGCCTACGAGCAGTACTTC. Amino acid sequence: CASSRTGTRAYEQYF.

The chain carries TRBV14 and TRBJ2-1, with TRBD1 matching over 9 bases. Germline V lookup: CDR1 SGHDN, CDR2 FVKESK. The CDR3 length is 14 residues. Unmatched junction bases numbered 5, after V lost 2 bases and J lost 9 bases. CDR3 residues: CASSQTGGYAEQFF. The CDR3 DNA reads as TGTGCCAGCAGCCAAACAGGGGGCTACGCTGAGCAGTTCTTC.

CDR3 in DNA: TGTGCCAGCAGTAACCCGGGACAGTATAATGAAAAACTGTTTTTT. Translation: CASSNPGQYNEKLFF. The chain couples TRBV28 to TRBJ1-4; 7 bases fit TRBD1. The V and J ends lost 5 bases and 4 bases, in that order; junction bases with no gene match: 7. CDR3 length: 15 amino acids. CDR1 is MDHEN, CDR2 SYDVKM, per germline.

The chain carries TRBV14 and TRBJ2-2; D gene unclear. Trimming left V 1 base short and J 6 bases short, with 15 bases between. The germline V gene has CDR1 SGHDN and CDR2 FVKESK. This CDR3 spans 16 amino acids. The CDR3 sequence is CASSQVPPRMAGELFF. The CDR3 DNA reads TGTGCCAGCAGCCAAGTACCGCCGCGGATGGCCGGGGAGCTGTTTTTT.

The J gene is TRBJ2-3, the V gene TRBV28; D ambiguous. Per the germline V gene, CDR1 is MDHEN and CDR2 is SYDVKM. The germline V and J ends were trimmed by 4 bases and 4 bases, with 3 bases remaining between them. This CDR3 has 11 residues. CDR3 in amino acids: CASSSPDTQYF. The CDR3 region has the DNA TGTGCCAGCAGTTCTCCAGATACGCAGTATTTT.

The chain employs TRBV18 and TRBJ1-3; D is unresolved. The V gene lost 3 bases and the J gene lost 0 bases, with 6 bases spanning the gap. The CDR3 runs 14 residues. The germline CDR1 and CDR2 sequences are KGHSH and LQKENI. The CDR3, as DNA: TGTGCCAGCTCACCTGTAGACTCTGGAAACACCATATATTTT. Its protein is CASSPVDSGNTIYF.

The chain carries TRBV7-2 and TRBJ2-1; 10 bases are a match to TRBD2. Per germline, CDR1 SGHTA and CDR2 FQGNSA. The CDR3 spans 15 residues. Unmatched junction bases numbered 7, after V lost 5 bases and J lost 6 bases. The CDR3 here is CASSPRTSGANEQFF. DNA for the CDR3: TGTGCCAGCAGCCCGAGGACTAGCGGAGCCAATGAGCAGTTCTTC.

The rearrangement uses TRBV11-3 and TRBJ2-3; no clear D. V lost 5 bases to trimming and J lost 2 bases, with 11 bases between them. The CDR3 covers 14 residues. CDR1 SGHNT and CDR2 YENEEA come from the germline V gene. CDR3 sequence: CASSPAASTDTQYF. In nucleotides, the CDR3 is TGTGCCAGCAGCCCAGCAGCGTCCACAGATACGCAGTATTTT.

J is TRBJ2-1 and V is TRBV6-1; TRBD2 aligns across 9 bases. CDR1 and CDR2 from the germline V gene are MNHNS and SASEGT. This CDR3 region has 17 residues. V lost 4 bases to trimming and J lost 6 bases; unmatched junction nucleotides: 13. For the CDR3, the DNA is TGTGCCAGCAGTGCCTTTGGAGTGGCTAGCGGGGTCAATGAGCAGTTCTTC. Protein: CASSAFGVASGVNEQFF.

This clone was observed a single time. The J gene is TRBJ1-5, the V gene TRBV27, with D possibly matching TRBD1 (6 bases). The V end was cut by 5 bases, the J end by 7 bases, with 15 bases between. The CDR3 is 14 amino acids. Looked up from germline, CDR1 is MNHEY and CDR2 is SMNVEV (reference sequence). CDR3 nucleotide sequence: TGTGCCAGCAGTACTACAGGGTTGAGGCAGCCCCAGCATTTT. This sequence encodes CASSTTGLRQPQHF.

The chain is built from TRBV11-3 and TRBJ1-2; no reliable D call. Trimming removed 0 bases at V and 2 bases at J, with 13 bases between. The germline gives CDR1 SGHNT, CDR2 YENEEA. CDR3 length equals 16 residues. This CDR3 reads CASSLDGHDINYGYTF. The CDR3 DNA follows: TGTGCCAGCAGCTTAGATGGTCACGACATAAACTATGGCTACACCTTC.

Only a few counts were recorded for this clone. The chain joins TRBV19 to TRBJ2-1; D unresolved. Deletions cut 3 bases from V and 6 bases from J, with 9 bases between. Looked up from germline, CDR1 is LNHDA and CDR2 is SQIVND (reference sequence). CDR3 size: 13 residues. CDR3 protein: CASSISGFNEQFF. The DNA for the CDR3 is TGTGCCAGTAGTATTTCCGGGTTCAATGAGCAGTTCTTC.

The CDR3 sequence: CASSFLGQQETQYF. In DNA, the CDR3 is TGCGCCAGCAGCTTCCTGGGGCAGCAAGAGACCCAGTACTTC. The chain employs TRBV5-1 and TRBJ2-5; tentatively, D is TRBD1 (5 bases). With 2 bases removed from V and 2 bases from J, the gap between germline ends came to 10 bases. The CDR3 has 14 amino acids. Per the germline V gene, CDR1 is SGHRS and CDR2 is YFSETQ. Based on the CDR3 plus reference TRBV5-1 and TRBJ2-5, the full variable domain is KAGVTQTPRYLIKTRGQQVTLSCSPISGHRSVSWYQQTPGQGLQFLFEYFSETQRNKGNFPGRFSGRQFSNSRSEMNVSTLELGDSALYLCASSFLGQQETQYFGPGTRLLVL.